This TCR beta chain was profiled in a study of control samples from healthy donors and cancer patients. The method was immunoSEQ multiplex PCR; TCRdb's version includes in-frame clones alone and lacks a portion of them. The table has approximately 7,000 clones, roughly 85% seen once. The CDR3 runs to 14 residues. Germline V gives CDR1 SGHRS, CDR2 YFSETQ. Trimming took off 2 bases at V and 6 bases at J, with 11 bases between the two ends. This receptor was obtained from a man aged 70 or older with lung cancer. The sample was PBMCs. V gene TRBV5-1 combines with J gene TRBJ2-2, with D tentatively TRBD1 or TRBD2 (5 bases each). CDR3 amino acids: CASSFFRDAGELFF. The CDR3 DNA follows: TGCGCCAGCAGCTTTTTTAGGGACGCCGGGGAGCTGTTTTTT.